The 2 T cell receptor beta chains listed next were all sequenced from one sample in a study of T cell responses to AZD1222 COVID-19 vaccine. Generated by immunoSEQ multiplex PCR, the TCRdb table keeps only in-frame clones and is missing some. The data contain about 97,000 clones, about 89% of them singletons. The specimen was peripheral blood, collected on day 0 of AZD1222 vaccination. Receptors originate from an adult in good health.

The chain combines TRBV15 with TRBJ1-5; D unclear. This CDR3 spans 12 amino acids. V lost 1 base, J lost 7 bases, and 5 bases lay in between. Germline-derived CDR1 and CDR2 are LNHNV and YYDKDF (reference sequence). The CDR3 DNA follows: TGTGCCACCAGCAGAGGAGGACAGCCCCAGCATTTT. Protein sequence: CATSRGGQPQHF.

The gene calls are TRBV7-3 and TRBJ2-1, with 7 bases identical to TRBD2. V gave up 2 bases and J gave up 0 bases; unmatched junction bases: 1. Germline V gives CDR1 SGHTA, CDR2 FQGTGA. The CDR3 has 15 residues. The CDR3 DNA reads as TGTGCCAGCAGCTTACGGGAGGTCTCCTACAATGAGCAGTTCTTC. Amino acid sequence: CASSLREVSYNEQFF.